Included here is one T cell receptor beta chain sequence, with context. This clonotype appeared a few times. The clone's antigen remains unknown. No clone much larger than this one lies a single base away; base qualities are absent. RNA was extracted using the RNeasy kit, and about 0.45 to 1 ug of the RNA was reverse transcribed with random hexamers. The immunoSEQ multiplex PCR assay, covering 54 Vbeta and 13 Jbeta segments, was used to amplify TCR beta CDR3 regions. PCR amplification bias was corrected using a synthetic template baseline for primer optimization and computational correction. The original pipeline was this. Reads were annotated to V, D and J genes according to IMGT and were analyzed with immunoSEQ Analyzer, with only productive sequences retained. Clonality was computed as one minus Shannon entropy normalized by log2 of the number of productive unique sequences. For each patient and control, public and private clones were evaluated within the 100 most prevalent clones. A clone was defined as Susac-specific if it was absent from the healthy and MS cohorts, from 950 to 1,300 published viral clones and from other ImmuneACCESS disease sequences. The raw public reads went through TCRdb reprocessing: fastp at Q25, MiXCR clone calling, in-frame beta chains kept. Duplicate CDR3 protein sequences are folded into a single record with the most common DNA and genes. These V and J calls are TCRdb output, not the study's own analysis. The table for this sample lists a few hundred thousand distinct CDR3 sequences; approximately 89% of them were counted only once. About 0.12% of the sample lies in the top ten.

The sample comes from a study of CD8 T cells in Susac syndrome (dated by TCRdb to between 2019 and 2020). With regard to the full study: Repertoire sequencing was used to test whether CD8+ T cell activation and differentiation in Susac syndrome was antigen driven. CD8+ T cell repertoire clonality was compared between 12 healthy donors, approximately 14 Susac syndrome patients and approximately 16 multiple sclerosis patients. General conclusions and limits of the study: The TCR sequencing and HLA analysis was acknowledged to have included a relatively small number of individuals.

Peripheral blood CD8+ and CD4+ T cells from healthy donors, Susac syndrome patients and multiple sclerosis patients were profiled using high-throughput TCR beta sequencing. Multiple sclerosis controls were treatment-naive patients with stable or active relapsing-remitting disease fulfilling revised McDonald criteria. CD8+ TEMRA cells were enriched by FACS, while bulk CD8+ and CD4+ T cells were purified by magnetic negative isolation. Blood was drawn into EDTA tubes, processed within 24 hours, and PBMCs were isolated by density gradient centrifugation. PBMCs destined for TCR sequencing were cryopreserved in liquid nitrogen and later thawed in a 37 °C water bath. A purity of at least 90% was achieved for sorted or isolated CD4+, CD8+ and CD8+ TEMRA cells. The germline V and J ends show losses of 1 base and 8 bases respectively, and no gene match explains 10 bases of the junction. The germline V gene (reference sequence) gives CDR1 as SEHNR and CDR2 as FQNEAQ. Including cysteine and phenylalanine, the CDR3 has 17 amino acids. The only DNA kept is the CDR3, 51 bases in frame from the first base.

The sequence joins TRBV7-9 to TRBJ2-1, with 11 bases aligning to TRBD2. The receptor was derived from a human donor with multiple sclerosis. The sample taken for sequencing was CD8+ T cells from PBMCs. This receptor carries the CDR3 CASSLGRLAGNPDEQFF. The DNA sequence reads TGTGCCAGCAGCTTAGGAAGACTAGCGGGAAATCCGGATGAGCAGTTCTTC.